The clone carrying this T cell receptor (beta chain) was detected only a few times. The target antigen is unknown. Time point meaning: pre-sensitization, week 0. Documented treatment: therapeutic diphenylcyclopropenone sensitization with weekly scalp DPC. The study extracted total RNA from unfractionated whole blood. The data were taken from a study of human T cells and chemical hapten exposure. In the study overall: Patients, mostly women, had alopecia areata, alopecia totalis or alopecia universalis.

Unique molecular identifiers were attached to individual cDNA molecules during library preparation. TCRdb reprocessed the RACE reads with MiXCR, giving one entry per CDR3 protein. This sample has around 250,000 distinct CDR3 sequences, with approximately 8.4% found just once. Study-wide results and limits: DPC sensitization did not alter TCRs above 1 in 1000 frequency.

Germline values: CDR1 MNHEY, CDR2 SVGEGT. CDR3 length equals 13 residues. Trimming stripped 5 bases from V and 6 bases from J, with 14 bases between. The specimen was whole blood, collected in connection with sensitization to the hapten diphenylcyclopropenone (DPC). The TCR comes from a middle-aged woman with alopecia areata. Some clones in this sample may be carry-over from other donors' samples. The chain links TRBV6-2 or TRBV6-3 to TRBJ2-7; no reliable D call. The CDR3 sequence is CASSRPRSAEQYF. The CDR3 region has the DNA TGTGCCAGCAGTAGGCCTCGGTCCGCCGAGCAGTACTTC.